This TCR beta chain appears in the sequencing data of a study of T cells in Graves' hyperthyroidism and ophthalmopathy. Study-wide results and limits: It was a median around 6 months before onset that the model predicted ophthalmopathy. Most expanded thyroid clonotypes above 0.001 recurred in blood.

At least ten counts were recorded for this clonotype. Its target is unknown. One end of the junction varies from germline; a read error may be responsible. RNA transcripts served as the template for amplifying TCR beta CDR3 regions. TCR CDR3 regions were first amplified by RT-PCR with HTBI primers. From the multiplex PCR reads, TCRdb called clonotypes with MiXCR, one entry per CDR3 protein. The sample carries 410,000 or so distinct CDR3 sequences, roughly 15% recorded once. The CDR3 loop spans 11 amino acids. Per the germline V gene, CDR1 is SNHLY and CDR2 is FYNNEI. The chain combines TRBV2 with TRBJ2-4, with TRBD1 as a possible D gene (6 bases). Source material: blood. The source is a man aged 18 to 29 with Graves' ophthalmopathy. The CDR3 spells CASSEDSLHYF. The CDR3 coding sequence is TGTGCCAGCAGTGAGGACAGTCTTCACTACTTC.